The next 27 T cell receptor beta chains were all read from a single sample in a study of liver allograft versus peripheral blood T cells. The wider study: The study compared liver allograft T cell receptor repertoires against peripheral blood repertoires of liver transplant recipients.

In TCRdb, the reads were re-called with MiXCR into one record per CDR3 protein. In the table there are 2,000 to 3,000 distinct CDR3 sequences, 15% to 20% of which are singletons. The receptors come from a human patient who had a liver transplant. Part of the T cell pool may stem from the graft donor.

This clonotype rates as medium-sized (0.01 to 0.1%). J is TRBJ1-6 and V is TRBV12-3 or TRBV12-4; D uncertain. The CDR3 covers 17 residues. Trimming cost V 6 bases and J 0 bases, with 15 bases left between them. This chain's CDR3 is CASSPDIPSSYNSPLHF. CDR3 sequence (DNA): TGTGCCAGCAGCCCTGACATCCCGAGCTCCTATAATTCACCCCTCCACTTT.

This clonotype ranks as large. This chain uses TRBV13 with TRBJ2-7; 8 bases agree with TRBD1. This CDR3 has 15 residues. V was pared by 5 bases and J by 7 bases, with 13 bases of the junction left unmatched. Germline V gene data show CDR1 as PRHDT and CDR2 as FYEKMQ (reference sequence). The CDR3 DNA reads TGTGCCAGCAGCGATTCGAGGACAGGGTCCCTAGAGCAGTACTTC. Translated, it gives CASSDSRTGSLEQYF.

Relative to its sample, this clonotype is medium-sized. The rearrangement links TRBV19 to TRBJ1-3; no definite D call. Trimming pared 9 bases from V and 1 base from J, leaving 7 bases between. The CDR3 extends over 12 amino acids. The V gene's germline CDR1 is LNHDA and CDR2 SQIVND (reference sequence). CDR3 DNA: TGTGCCAGGGCGGGGTCTGGAAACACCATATATTTT. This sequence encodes CARAGSGNTIYF. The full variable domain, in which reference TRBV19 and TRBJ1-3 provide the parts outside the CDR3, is DGGITQSPKYLFRKEGQNVTLSCEQNLNHDAMYWYRQDPGQGLRLIYYSQIVNDFQKGDIAEGYSVSREKKESFPLTVTSAQKNPTAFYLCARAGSGNTIYFGEGSWLTVV.

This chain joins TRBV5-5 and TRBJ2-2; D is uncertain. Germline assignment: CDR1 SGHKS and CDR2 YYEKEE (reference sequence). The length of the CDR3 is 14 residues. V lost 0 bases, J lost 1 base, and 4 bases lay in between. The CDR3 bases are TGTGCCAGCAGCTTGGTGCGGAACACCGGGGAGCTGTTTTTT. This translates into CASSLVRNTGELFF.

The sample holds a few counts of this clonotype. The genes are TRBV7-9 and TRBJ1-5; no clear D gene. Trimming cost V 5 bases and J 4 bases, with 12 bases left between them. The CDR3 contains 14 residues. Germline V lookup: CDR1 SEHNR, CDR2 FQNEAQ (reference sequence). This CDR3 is CASSILGSNQPQHF. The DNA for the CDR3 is TGTGCCAGCAGCATCTTAGGGTCTAATCAGCCCCAGCATTTT.

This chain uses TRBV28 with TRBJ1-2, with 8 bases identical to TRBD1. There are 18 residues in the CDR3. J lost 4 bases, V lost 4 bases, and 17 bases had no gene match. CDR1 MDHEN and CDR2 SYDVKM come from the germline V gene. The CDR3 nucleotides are TGTGCCAGCAGTTCCCCAGGCTCCGGGACAGGTCCCTCCTATGGCTACACCTTC. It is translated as CASSSPGSGTGPSYGYTF.

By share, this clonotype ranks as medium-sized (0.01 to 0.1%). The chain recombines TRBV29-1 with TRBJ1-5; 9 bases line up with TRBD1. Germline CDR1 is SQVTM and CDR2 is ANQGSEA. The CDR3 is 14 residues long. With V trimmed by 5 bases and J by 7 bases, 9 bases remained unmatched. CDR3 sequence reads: CSVSGQGLGQPQHF. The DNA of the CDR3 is TGCAGCGTTTCGGGACAGGGCTTAGGCCAGCCCCAGCATTTT.

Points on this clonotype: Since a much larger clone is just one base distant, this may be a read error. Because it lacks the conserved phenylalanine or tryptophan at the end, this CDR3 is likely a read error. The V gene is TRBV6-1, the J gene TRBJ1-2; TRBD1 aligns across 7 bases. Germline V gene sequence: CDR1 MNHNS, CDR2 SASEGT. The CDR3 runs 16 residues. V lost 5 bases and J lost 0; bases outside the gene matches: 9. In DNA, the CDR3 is TGTGCCAGCAGTTCGGGACAGCCACTTACTAACTATGGCTACACCTTA. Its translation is CASSSGQPLTNYGYTL.

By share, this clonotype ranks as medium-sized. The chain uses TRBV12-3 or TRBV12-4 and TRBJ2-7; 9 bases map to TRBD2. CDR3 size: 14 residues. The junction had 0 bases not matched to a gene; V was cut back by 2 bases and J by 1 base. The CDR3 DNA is TGTGCCAGCAGTTTAAGCGGGGGGTCCTACGAGCAGTACTTC. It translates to CASSLSGGSYEQYF.

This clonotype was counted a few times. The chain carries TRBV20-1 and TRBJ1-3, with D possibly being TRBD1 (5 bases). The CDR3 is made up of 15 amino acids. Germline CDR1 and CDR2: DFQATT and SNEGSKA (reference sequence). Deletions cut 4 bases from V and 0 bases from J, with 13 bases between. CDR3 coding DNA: TGCAGTGCTATGGGGGATCCGAGCTCTGGAAACACCATATATTTT. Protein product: CSAMGDPSSGNTIYF.

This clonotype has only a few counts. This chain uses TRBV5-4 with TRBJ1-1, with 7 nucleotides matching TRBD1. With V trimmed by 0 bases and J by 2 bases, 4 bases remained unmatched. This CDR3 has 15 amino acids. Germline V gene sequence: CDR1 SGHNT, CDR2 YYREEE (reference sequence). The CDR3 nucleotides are TGTGCCAGCAGCTTGGAGGCAGGGGGAAACACTGAAGCTTTCTTT. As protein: CASSLEAGGNTEAFF.

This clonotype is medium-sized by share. Here the CDR3 reads CATRDSNGYGYTF. CDR3 nucleotide sequence: TGTGCCACCAGGGACAGTAATGGGTATGGCTACACCTTC. This chain connects TRBV15 to TRBJ1-2, with D maybe TRBD1 (6 bases). Deletions cut 6 bases from V and 5 bases from J, with 13 bases between. Per germline, CDR1 LNHNV and CDR2 YYDKDF (reference sequence). The CDR3 length is 13 residues.

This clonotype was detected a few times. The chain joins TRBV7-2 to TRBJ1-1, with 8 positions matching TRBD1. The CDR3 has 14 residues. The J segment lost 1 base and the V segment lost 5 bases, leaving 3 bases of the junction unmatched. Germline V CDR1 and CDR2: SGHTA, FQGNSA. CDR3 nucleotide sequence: TGTGCCAGCAGCCGGGACAGGTCGAACACTGAAGCTTTCTTT. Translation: CASSRDRSNTEAFF.

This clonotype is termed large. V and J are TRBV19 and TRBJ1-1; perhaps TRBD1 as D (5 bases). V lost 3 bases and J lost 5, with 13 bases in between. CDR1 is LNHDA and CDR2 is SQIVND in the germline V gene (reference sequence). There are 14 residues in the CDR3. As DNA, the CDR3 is TGTGCCAGTAGTATGGGAGGTTGGGGGACTGAAGCTTTCTTT. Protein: CASSMGGWGTEAFF. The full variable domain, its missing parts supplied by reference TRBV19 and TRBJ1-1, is DGGITQSPKYLFRKEGQNVTLSCEQNLNHDAMYWYRQDPGQGLRLIYYSQIVNDFQKGDIAEGYSVSREKKESFPLTVTSAQKNPTAFYLCASSMGGWGTEAFFGQGTRLTVV.

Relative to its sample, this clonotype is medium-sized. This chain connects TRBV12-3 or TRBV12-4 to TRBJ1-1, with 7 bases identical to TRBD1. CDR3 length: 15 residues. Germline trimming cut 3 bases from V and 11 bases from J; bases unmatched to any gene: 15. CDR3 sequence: CASSLGKGGQRVAFF. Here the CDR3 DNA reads TGTGCCAGCAGTTTGGGGAAGGGGGGACAGAGGGTCGCTTTCTTT.

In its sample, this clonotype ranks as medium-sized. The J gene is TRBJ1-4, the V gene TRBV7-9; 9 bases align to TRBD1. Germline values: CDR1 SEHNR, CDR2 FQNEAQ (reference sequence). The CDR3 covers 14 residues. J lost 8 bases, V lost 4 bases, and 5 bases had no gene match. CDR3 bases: TGTGCCAGCAGCTCGGGACAGGGTGGGGAAAAACTGTTTTTT. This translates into CASSSGQGGEKLFF.

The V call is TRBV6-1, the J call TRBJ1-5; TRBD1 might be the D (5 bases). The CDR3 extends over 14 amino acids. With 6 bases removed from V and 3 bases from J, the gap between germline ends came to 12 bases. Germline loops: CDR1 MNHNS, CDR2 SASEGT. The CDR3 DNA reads TGTGCCAGCAGCGAGGGGAGCCACAATCAGCCCCAGCATTTT. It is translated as CASSEGSHNQPQHF.

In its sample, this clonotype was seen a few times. CDR3 sequence reads: CSARHNEKLFF. Here the CDR3 DNA reads TGCAGTGCTAGACACAATGAAAAACTGTTTTTT. V gene TRBV20-1 combines with J gene TRBJ1-4; D unclear. This CDR3 region has 11 residues. The germline CDR1 and CDR2 sequences are DFQATT and SNEGSKA (reference sequence). Trimming left V 2 bases short and J 5 bases short, with 3 bases between.

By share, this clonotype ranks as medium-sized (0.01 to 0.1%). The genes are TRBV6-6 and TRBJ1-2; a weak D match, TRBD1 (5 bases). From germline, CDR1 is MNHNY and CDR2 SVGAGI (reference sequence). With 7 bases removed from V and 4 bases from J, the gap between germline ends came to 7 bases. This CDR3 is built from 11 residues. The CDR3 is CASKGLYGYTF. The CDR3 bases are TGTGCCAGCAAGGGGCTCTATGGCTACACCTTC.

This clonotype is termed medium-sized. As DNA, the CDR3 is TGTGCCAGCAGTTTAGTGGGGCCTGGAAACACCATATATTTT. Residues: CASSLVGPGNTIYF. V is TRBV12-3 or TRBV12-4 and J is TRBJ1-3; weak D call: TRBD1 (5 bases). This CDR3 contains 14 residues. Trimming stripped 1 base from V and 2 bases from J, with 6 bases between.

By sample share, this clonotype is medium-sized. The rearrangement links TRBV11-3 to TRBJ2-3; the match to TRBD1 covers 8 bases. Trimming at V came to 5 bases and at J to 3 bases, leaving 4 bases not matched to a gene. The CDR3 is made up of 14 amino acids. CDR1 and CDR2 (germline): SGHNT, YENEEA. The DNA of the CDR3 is TGTGCCAGCAGCACCGGACAGGGAACAGATACGCAGTATTTT. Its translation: CASSTGQGTDTQYF.

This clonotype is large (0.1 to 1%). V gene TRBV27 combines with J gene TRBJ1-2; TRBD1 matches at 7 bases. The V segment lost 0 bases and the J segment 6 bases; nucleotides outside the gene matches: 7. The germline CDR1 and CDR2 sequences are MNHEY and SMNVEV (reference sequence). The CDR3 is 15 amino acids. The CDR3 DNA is TGTGCCAGCAGTTTATCGGTAGAAGGGGGCAATGGCTACACCTTC. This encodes CASSLSVEGGNGYTF.

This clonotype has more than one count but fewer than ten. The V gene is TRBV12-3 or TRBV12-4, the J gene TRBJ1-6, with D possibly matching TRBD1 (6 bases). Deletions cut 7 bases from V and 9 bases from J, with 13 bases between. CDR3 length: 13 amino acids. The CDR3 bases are TGTGCCAGCACCACGGGACATTCTTCACCCCTCCACTTT. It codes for CASTTGHSSPLHF.

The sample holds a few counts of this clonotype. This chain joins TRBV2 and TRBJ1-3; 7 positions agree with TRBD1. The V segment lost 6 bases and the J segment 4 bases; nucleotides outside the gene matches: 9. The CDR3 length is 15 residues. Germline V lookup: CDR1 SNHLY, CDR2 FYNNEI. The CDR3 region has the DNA TGTGCCAGCAGCAGGGGGGACAGTCACGGAAACACCATATATTTT. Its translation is CASSRGDSHGNTIYF.

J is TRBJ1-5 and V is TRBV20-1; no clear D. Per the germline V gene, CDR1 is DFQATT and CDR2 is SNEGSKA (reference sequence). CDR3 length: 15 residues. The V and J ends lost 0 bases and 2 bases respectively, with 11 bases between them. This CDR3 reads CSARDRGKRNQPQHF. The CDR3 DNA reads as TGCAGTGCTAGAGATCGGGGAAAGCGCAATCAGCCCCAGCATTTT.

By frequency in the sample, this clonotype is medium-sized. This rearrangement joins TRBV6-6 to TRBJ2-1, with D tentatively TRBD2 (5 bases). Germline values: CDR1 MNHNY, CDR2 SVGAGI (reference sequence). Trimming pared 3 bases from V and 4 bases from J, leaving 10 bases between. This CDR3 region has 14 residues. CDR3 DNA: TGTGCCAGCAGTTATGCAGCGGAGTACAATGAGCAGTTCTTC. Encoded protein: CASSYAAEYNEQFF.

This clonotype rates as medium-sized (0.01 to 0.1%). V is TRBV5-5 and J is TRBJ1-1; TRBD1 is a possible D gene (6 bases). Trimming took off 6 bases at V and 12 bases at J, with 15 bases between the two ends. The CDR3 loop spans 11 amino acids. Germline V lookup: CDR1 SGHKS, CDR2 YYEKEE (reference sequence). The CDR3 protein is CASILGGETFF. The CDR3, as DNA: TGTGCCAGCATCCTAGGGGGAGAAACTTTCTTT.